This paragraph covers one T cell receptor (beta chain) sequence. The antigen remains unidentified. These data belong to a study of T cells in localized non-small cell lung cancer. Findings and limits, study-wide: Sequencing involved a lone tumor region, leaving heterogeneity possible. Paired adjacent lung recovered a median roughly 50 of the top 100 tumor clones. T cell clonality was highest in uninvolved adjacent lung, above tumor.

Here immunoSEQ multiplex PCR was the method, and the copy in TCRdb shows in-frame clones only, minus some. Of about 52,000 clones listed, approximately 86% are singletons. Trimming stripped 1 base from V and 2 bases from J, with 6 bases between. Germline CDR1 SGHDN, CDR2 FVKESK. This CDR3 spans 15 amino acids. The genes are TRBV14 and TRBJ2-6; D unclear. The sequenced sample was PBMCs, obtained before any cancer treatment. This receptor was taken from a female donor with stage II lung adenocarcinoma. The CDR3 here is CASSQAMAGANVLTF. CDR3 DNA: TGTGCCAGCAGCCAAGCTATGGCTGGGGCCAACGTCCTGACTTTC.